Below, 7 T cell receptor beta chains from the same sample are listed, as sequenced in a study of response to subunit inactivated influenza vaccine. TCRdb processed the RT-PCR reads anew with MiXCR; each CDR3 protein has one entry. The profile shows roughly 500,000 distinct CDR3 sequences, about 15% of them singletons. The sample consisted of CD4+ T cells sorted from PBMCs, taken less than 25 months after vaccination. Every receptor here comes from a man aged 45-69 years who received an inactivated influenza vaccine.

The chain has TRBV11-2 and TRBJ1-1, with 7 nucleotides matching TRBD1. The CDR3 has 14 amino acids. Losses at the gene ends were 3 bases for V and 3 bases for J; bases not matched to a gene: 4. The germline V gene has CDR1 SGHAT and CDR2 FQNNGV. This chain's CDR3 is CASSLGQLYTEAFF. In DNA form, the CDR3 reads TGTGCCAGCAGCTTGGGACAGCTCTACACTGAAGCTTTCTTT.

This clonotype was recorded at least ten times. This chain links TRBV29-1 with TRBJ1-2; tentatively, D is TRBD1 (6 bases). The CDR3 runs to 13 residues. The germline V gene has CDR1 SQVTM and CDR2 ANQGSEA. The V end lost 3 bases, the J end lost 7 bases, and 15 bases lay between the germline ends. As DNA, the CDR3 is TGCAGCGTTGATGGACCACAGGGACCTGGCTACACCTTC. This codes for CSVDGPQGPGYTF.

V is TRBV9 and J is TRBJ2-3; perhaps TRBD2 as D (5 bases). The V and J ends lost 1 base and 3 bases respectively, with 12 bases between them. The length of the CDR3 is 15 residues. Per germline, CDR1 SGDLS and CDR2 YYNGEE. The CDR3 coding sequence is TGTGCCAGCAGCGTATCGAGCGGTTCGACAGATACGCAGTATTTT. As protein: CASSVSSGSTDTQYF.

A note on this clonotype: This may stem from a read error, because a much larger clone lies one nucleotide away. V gene TRBV14 combines with J gene TRBJ2-3, with no clear D. CDR1 SGHDN and CDR2 FVKESK come from the germline V gene. The CDR3 is made up of 13 amino acids. The CDR3 DNA reads TGTGCCAGCAACCAAGCTGGCACAGATACGCAGTATTTT. Its protein is CASNQAGTDTQYF.

V usage is TRBV4-3 and J usage is TRBJ2-3; 10 bases fit TRBD2. The J segment lost 4 bases and the V segment lost 0 bases, leaving 7 bases of the junction unmatched. Germline-derived CDR1 and CDR2 are LGHNA and YSLEER. This CDR3 region has 17 residues. The CDR3 nucleotides read TGCGCCAGCAGCCAAGATTTGGGCCTAGCGGGGGCAGATACGCAGTATTTT. This encodes CASSQDLGLAGADTQYF.

The sample holds many counts of this clonotype. The V gene is TRBV7-2, the J gene TRBJ2-2; 9 nucleotides match TRBD2. The V segment lost 3 bases and the J segment 6 bases; nucleotides outside the gene matches: 5. Germline V gives CDR1 SGHTA, CDR2 FQGNSA. The CDR3 loop spans 15 amino acids. CDR3 protein: CASSFTTSGAGELFF. DNA of the CDR3: TGTGCCAGCAGCTTCACGACTAGCGGTGCCGGGGAGCTGTTTTTT.

This clonotype has only a few counts. The V call is TRBV30, the J call TRBJ2-3; 7 bases map to TRBD2. The CDR3 loop spans 13 amino acids. V trimming: 4 bases; J trimming: 10 bases; junction bases outside the gene matches: 11. Germline V CDR1 and CDR2: GTSNPN, SVGIG (reference sequence). The CDR3 loop is CAWTGLIQMAQYF. CDR3 nucleotides: TGTGCCTGGACGGGACTAATTCAGATGGCGCAGTATTTT.